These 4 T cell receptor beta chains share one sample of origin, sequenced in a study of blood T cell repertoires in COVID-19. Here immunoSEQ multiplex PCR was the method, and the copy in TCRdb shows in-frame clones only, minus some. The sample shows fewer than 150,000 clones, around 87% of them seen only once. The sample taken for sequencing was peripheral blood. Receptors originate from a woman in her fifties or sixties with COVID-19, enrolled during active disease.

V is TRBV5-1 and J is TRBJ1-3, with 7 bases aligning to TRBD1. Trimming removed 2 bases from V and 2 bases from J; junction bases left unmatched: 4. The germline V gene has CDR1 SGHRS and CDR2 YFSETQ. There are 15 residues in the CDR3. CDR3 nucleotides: TGCGCCAGCAGCTTCCAGGGGGTGGCTGGAAACACCATATATTTT. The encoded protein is CASSFQGVAGNTIYF.

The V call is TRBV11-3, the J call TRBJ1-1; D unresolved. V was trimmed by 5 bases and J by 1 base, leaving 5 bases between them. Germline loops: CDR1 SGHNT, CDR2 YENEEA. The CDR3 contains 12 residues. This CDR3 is CASSRGNTEAFF. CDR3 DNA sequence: TGTGCCAGCAGCAGAGGGAACACTGAAGCTTTCTTT. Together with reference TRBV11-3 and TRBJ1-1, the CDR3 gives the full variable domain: EAGVVQSPRYKIIEKKQPVAFWCNPISGHNTLYWYLQNLGQGPELLIRYENEEAVDDSQLPKDRFSAERLKGVDSTLKIQPAELGDSAVYLCASSRGNTEAFFGQGTRLTVV.

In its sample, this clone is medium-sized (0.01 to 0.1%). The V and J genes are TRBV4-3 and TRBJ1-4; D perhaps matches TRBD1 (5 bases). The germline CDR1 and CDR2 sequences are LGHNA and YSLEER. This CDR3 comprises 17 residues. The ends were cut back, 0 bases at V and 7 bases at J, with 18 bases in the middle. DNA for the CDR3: TGCGCCAGCAGCCAAGAGATTAGCCAGGGCTGGGGTGAAAAACTGTTTTTT. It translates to CASSQEISQGWGEKLFF.

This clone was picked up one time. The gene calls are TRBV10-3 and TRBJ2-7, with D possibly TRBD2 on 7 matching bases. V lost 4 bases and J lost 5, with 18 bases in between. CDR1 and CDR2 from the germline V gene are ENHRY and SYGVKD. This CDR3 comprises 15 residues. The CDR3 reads CAISGRGGAAHEQYF. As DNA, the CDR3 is TGTGCCATCAGTGGGAGGGGGGGCGCGGCCCACGAGCAGTACTTC.